The entry below gives a single TCR beta chain sequence along with its context. Antigen unknown. At one end the junction does not follow the germline gene, possibly because of a read error. This entry comes from a study of T cell repertoires in cytomegalovirus infection. About the study: An indication of both CMV infection and matching HLA type came from public TCR beta signatures. Broader study findings: The study identified carriers of CMV plus the relevant HLA from cumulative public TCR beta family frequency. Clonotypes of TCR beta that were HLA-C-restricted and CMV-specific dominated the ex vivo response.

The germline CDR1 and CDR2 sequences are MGHRA and YSYEKL. CDR3 length equals 16 residues. TCRdb ran MiXCR on the reads and lists one entry per CDR3 protein. This table has some 800,000 distinct CDR3 sequences, 25% to 30% appearing once. The chain couples TRBV4-1 to TRBJ2-1; D may match TRBD1 or TRBD2 (5 bases each). The origin of this receptor is a human donor in good health (CMV status not recorded). Some clones in this sample may be carry-over from other donors' samples. The sample consisted of cultured CD8+ T cells from PBMCs, taken from culture after CMV antigen stimulation. This CDR3 is CASSQEVGDGYNEQFF. CDR3 in DNA: TGTGCCAGCAGCCAAGAAGTGGGGGACGGGTACAATGAGCAGTTCTTC.